What follows are 12 T cell receptor beta chains derived from one specimen sequenced in a study of blood T cells in healthy people across ages. Then a second PCR, running roughly 6 to 11 cycles, was carried out with a sample-barcoded 5' primer and a J-beta primer mix. TCRdb used MiXCR to reprocess the 5' RACE reads, holding one entry per CDR3 protein. This table holds about 680,000 distinct CDR3 sequences, more than 40% found once. Input material: blood. These receptors were taken from a woman aged 60-70 years in good health.

This chain connects TRBV6-2 or TRBV6-3 to TRBJ2-7, with 11 positions matching TRBD2. Trimming at V came to 7 bases and at J to 2 bases, leaving 10 bases not matched to a gene. The CDR3 covers 16 residues. CDR1 is MNHEY and CDR2 is SVGEGT in the germline V gene. As DNA, the CDR3 is TGTGCCAGCACGGGACTAGCGGCCCCTCCTCCCTACGAGCAGTACTTC. Amino acids: CASTGLAAPPPYEQYF.

The rearrangement joins TRBV9 to TRBJ2-1, with no clear D. The DNA end is a closer match to TRBJ2-7, so the J assignment may be wrong. Germline CDR1 reads SGDLS; CDR2 reads YYNGEE. The CDR3 runs 14 residues. This CDR3 is CASSAPRAGSEQYF. The CDR3, as DNA: TGTGCCAGCAGCGCCCCTCGGGCTGGAAGCGAGCAGTACTTC.

This clonotype was seen a few times. DNA for the CDR3: TGCAGTGCCAGACTAGCGGGAGCCCTCTACAATGAGCAGTTCTTC. Its protein product is CSARLAGALYNEQFF. This chain joins TRBV20-1 and TRBJ2-1, with 12 bases matching TRBD2. The CDR3 contains 15 residues. CDR1 and CDR2 from the germline V gene are DFQATT and SNEGSKA (reference sequence). J lost 3 bases, V lost 6 bases, and 6 bases had no gene match.

This clonotype was counted only a few times. V usage is TRBV28 and J usage is TRBJ1-2; TRBD1 agrees at 8 bases. V shed 4 bases and J 0 bases; nucleotides not matched to a gene: 13. The CDR3 has 18 residues. From germline, CDR1 is MDHEN and CDR2 SYDVKM. CDR3 in DNA: TGTGCCAGCAGTTCCCCTCGACAGGGGATCGTTGCTAACTATGGCTACACCTTC. Its protein is CASSSPRQGIVANYGYTF.

The chain carries TRBV7-2 and TRBJ1-4; no reliable D call. Looked up from germline, CDR1 is SGHTA and CDR2 is FQGNSA. The CDR3 loop spans 15 amino acids. Trimming took 2 bases from V and 6 from J, leaving 13 bases between them. CDR3 sequence reads: CASSLYRAQDEKLFF. The CDR3 nucleotides are TGTGCCAGCAGCTTATACCGGGCCCAAGATGAAAAACTGTTTTTT.

A few counts support this clonotype. The chain combines TRBV20-1 with TRBJ2-3, with 10 bases fitting TRBD2. J lost 2 bases, V lost 5 bases, and 7 bases had no gene match. The CDR3 totals 15 residues. Germline CDR1 and CDR2: DFQATT and SNEGSKA (reference sequence). The CDR3 nucleotides read TGCAGTGCTTGCCCACTAGCGGGGACCACAGATACGCAGTATTTT. It translates to CSACPLAGTTDTQYF.

About this clonotype itself: This may be a read error, as it is one base from a much larger clone. The chain has TRBV6-2 or TRBV6-3 and TRBJ1-1; no clear D gene. Germline assignment: CDR1 MNHEY and CDR2 SVGEGT. The V gene lost 7 bases and the J gene lost 4 bases, with 13 bases spanning the gap. The CDR3 is 13 amino acids. The CDR3 coding sequence is TGTGCCAGCACCACGCTACTGGCCACTGAAGCTTTCTTT. It yields the protein CASTTLLATEAFF.

Ten or more counts support this clonotype. The chain links TRBV12-3 or TRBV12-4 to TRBJ2-7, with TRBD1 as a possible D gene (6 bases). Trimming shortened V by 3 bases and J by 6 bases, and 9 bases separated the two germline ends. The CDR3 loop spans 12 amino acids. The CDR3 DNA reads TGTGCCAGCAGTTTCGGGACATCCGAGCAGTACTTC. Translating gives CASSFGTSEQYF.

The chain has TRBV20-1 and TRBJ2-1; D is perhaps TRBD1 (7 bases). V was cut by 1 base and J by 2 bases, with 12 bases left in between. The CDR3 is made up of 15 amino acids. CDR1 is DFQATT and CDR2 is SNEGSKA in the germline V gene (reference sequence). The CDR3 loop reads CSARAAGQTYNEQFF. The CDR3 DNA is TGCAGTGCTAGAGCCGCGGGACAGACCTACAATGAGCAGTTCTTC.

This clonotype appeared a few times. The DNA of the CDR3 is TGCAGTGCTCCGTCCGCGAATCAAAGAAAAGGACTGAACACTGAAGCTTTCTTT. Its protein is CSAPSANQRKGLNTEAFF. The chain combines TRBV20-1 with TRBJ1-1; D remains ambiguous. The germline V and J ends were trimmed by 5 bases and 0 bases, with 25 bases remaining between them. The CDR3 runs to 18 residues. CDR1 is DFQATT and CDR2 is SNEGSKA in the germline V gene (reference sequence).

This clonotype has ten or more counts. V is TRBV3-1 and J is TRBJ1-1; D gene uncertain. Between the trimmed V and J ends, which lost 2 bases and 8 bases, there was a span of 9 bases. Per the germline V gene, CDR1 is LGHDT and CDR2 is YNNKEL (reference sequence). The CDR3 has 12 residues. CDR3 DNA: TGTGCCAGCAGCCAACACGGGGAAGAAGCTTTCTTT. It translates to CASSQHGEEAFF.

A few counts support this clonotype. The V gene is TRBV7-2, the J gene TRBJ2-7; 11 nucleotides line up with TRBD2. Trimming cost V 2 bases and J 1 base; bases outside gene matches: 4. Germline V gene lookup returns CDR1 SGHTA and CDR2 FQGNSA. The CDR3 has 16 amino acids. The CDR3 DNA reads TGTGCCAGCAGCTTATATCCTAGCGGGGGGTCCTACGAGCAGTACTTC. Amino acid sequence: CASSLYPSGGSYEQYF.